The T cell receptor (beta chain) described here comes from a study of cytomegalovirus exposure and HLA in healthy donors (dated by TCRdb to between 2016 and 2019). Background on the whole study: According to an earlier analysis of 587 of the donors, roughly 180 million T cells yielded 90 million to 130 million unique TCR beta sequences and more than 250 Gb of sequence data. Typing coverage differed by locus: A, B, C, DRB1 and DQB1 were typed in roughly 629-630 donors, DQA1 in approximately 520, DPA1 in over 600, and DPB1 in 450 to 480. In a later genetic analysis, genome-wide SNP genotypes for about three fifths of the roughly 670 donors were used, and that subset was treated as a discovery cohort. All discovery cohort repertoires had been generated using a single sequencing platform. Both class I and class II loci were covered by HLA typing, at four-digit resolution. Approximately 300 gigabases of sequencing data and approximately 92 million unique TCR sequences made up an early release that covered under 750 HLA-typed donors. In an earlier analysis of 500 to 650 of the donors, high-throughput TCR beta sequencing was used to judge whether each TCR beta V gene segment behaved as functional or pseudogenic. The T cell repertoires of around 730 subjects were profiled by immunosequencing and related to cytomegalovirus serostatus. In the later analysis, no new phenotypic data were used to find candidate immune exposures; instead, reliance was placed on TCR beta sequences and their occurrence across donors. A later analysis re-analyzed previously published TCR beta repertoires from 650 to 800 donors and added high-resolution HLA genotyping to study TCR occurrence patterns. Besides the first cohort of under 700 subjects, a separate validation cohort made up of 120 different subjects was used. Alongside the repertoire data, information on donor age, sex, ethnicity and CMV serostatus was compiled. Roughly 5 DR-DQ haplotypes were handled as single units for association and clustering because linkage in the cohort was strong. Among 300 to 500 genotyped donors of the cohort, an average of roughly 230,000 unique TCR beta nucleotide sequences was sequenced per donor, of which approximately 18% were non-productive. Of the 350 to 450 genotyped donors, over 65% fell in the genetic ancestry cluster associated with self-reported Caucasian donors. The study aimed to test whether cataloging public T cell receptors could reveal signatures of past pathogen exposure. To predict cytomegalovirus infection status, the study combined high-throughput TCR immunosequencing, statistical association of individual TCRs with disease status, and machine learning.

In total, roughly 670 healthy bone marrow donors made up the cohort. Cohort members were all nominally healthy when sampled, although unrecorded immune exposures were likely present. The donor tested CMV seropositive and was one of the 289 seropositive cohort members. A peripheral blood sample was collected from each donor, and TCR beta sequencing was performed on peripheral blood mononuclear cells. Genomic DNA extraction from the blood cell samples was performed with the Qiagen DNeasy Blood Extraction Kit. V is reduced by 5 bases and J by 5 bases, leaving a spacing of 10 bases between them. The germline V gene sets CDR1 to SGHVS and CDR2 to FNYEAQ. The CDR3 starts with the cysteine, ends with the phenylalanine, and has 13 residues. Solely the CDR3 DNA is kept, with 39 bases framed from the first base. Broader findings and caveats from the paper: Several of the top co-occurrence clusters appeared to be linked to parvovirus B19, influenza, CMV and Epstein-Barr virus, according to a later analysis. Most TCR sequences were observed very rarely across donors, whereas some public TCRs were present in many individuals. An earlier analysis of approximately 570 of the donors showed that most TCR beta V segments appeared in productive rearrangements either about 87% or about 30% of the time, which broadly matched IMGT annotations. Correlated functional status among segregating V segments might reflect linkage disequilibrium, but an unknown experimental factor could not be ruled out. An association between a missense DCLRE1C variant and V-gene and J-gene trimming of TCR beta chains was found in a later genetic analysis and replicated in an independent cohort. A few of the identified cytomegalovirus-associated TCR beta chains were confirmed in vitro to be specific for cytomegalovirus antigens. The study gave a list of 150 to 200 TCR beta chains associated with cytomegalovirus. The presence/absence analyses assumed that sequencing depth was roughly uniform across donors, and that assumption may not be true. The classifier was reported to diagnose cytomegalovirus status with high specificity and sensitivity in both the original cohort and the validation cohort. The sequencing pipeline was judged likely to have produced a cluster of highly shared sequence variants as a technical artifact. Compared with the roughly 710-donor mean, donors in an Asian-associated ancestry cluster had fewer N-insertions in productive TCRs, according to a later genetic analysis. Because HLA typing was missing for some donors at each locus, association tests included only the typed subset. Some IMGT-functional V segments, including TRBV6-2 and TRBV6-3, could not be distinguished by the 87-base-pair reads and were therefore excluded. A further reported finding was that TCR beta sequences accurately predicted the HLA-A and HLA-B alleles for most subjects in the first cohort. At a false discovery rate of 0.05, a later analysis linked approximately 18,000 TCR beta sequences to specific HLA alleles. According to the authors, the approach could potentially be generalized to other disease states and immunological phenotypes. Assigning TCR associations to individual alleles was difficult when HLA alleles, especially DR and DQ, strongly co-occurred. In a later analysis, the rate of TCR association differed among HLA loci, with DRB1 alleles having the most associated TCRs and HLA-C alleles having the fewest. A later analysis found that most CMV-associated TCR beta chains appeared HLA-restricted, with HLA associations seemingly driven largely by CMV exposure. In a later analysis, HLA-associated TCR beta chains showed more clonal expansion and lower generation probabilities than non-associated chains that were equally common. Over 15 rarely observed V segments, including chromosome 9 orphons, were excluded from the earlier analysis of a few hundred of the donors because counts were too low. This cohort had only TCR beta chains sequenced, and the lack of alpha or paired-chain data limited which features could be detected. Immune exposure information for the cohort was limited to CMV serostatus.

Note on this clone: This clone's antigen is unknown. Base quality data are lacking; no much larger clone is found one base away.

The library came from the immunoSEQ multiplex PCR assay. A mixture of 60 forward primers for TCR Vbeta segments and 13 reverse primers for TCR Jbeta segments was used in the multiplex PCR. The CDR3 region of rearranged TCR beta genes was amplified from genomic DNA with a multiplex PCR assay. Amplified TCR beta libraries were sequenced as 87-base-pair reads on the Illumina HiSeq System. In the authors' own workflow: Across the roughly 670 repertoires, a later analysis counted roughly 77 million unique TCR beta chains, around 10 million of which were shared by at least two donors. Raw reads were error-corrected and collapsed into unique sequences by a nearest-neighbor algorithm in which closely related sequences were merged to remove PCR and sequencing errors. CDR3 sequences were aligned to IMGT reference sequences to assign V, D and J gene segments. For a sequence to be retained, a match of at least six nucleotides was required to both a V gene segment and a J gene segment. Rearrangements were classified as productive when the CDR3 lacked stop codons and remained in frame with V and J, and all other rearrangements were classified as non-productive. CDR3 was defined by IMGT convention, running from the second conserved V-encoded cysteine to the conserved J-encoded phenylalanine. In an earlier analysis of roughly 580 of the donors, sequences lacking an unambiguous match to a single V gene segment were excluded. In an earlier analysis of 587 of the donors, V segments were called functional above 56.7% productive rearrangements and were called segregating when the between-donor standard deviation exceeded 5%. To diagnose cytomegalovirus status from the catalog of TCR beta chain sequences, a statistical classification framework was built. In a later analysis, V and J genes were assigned by comparing TCR nucleotide sequences against IMGT/GENE-DB human TR gene sequences. Using the TCRdist pipeline, a later analysis assigned CDR3 sequences along with most-parsimonious VDJ recombination scenarios. In a later analysis, each TCR beta chain was defined by its CDR3 amino acid sequence together with its V-gene family, and reads lacking a unique V-gene family were excluded. In a later analysis, some 600 highly shared, low-generation-probability nucleotide sequences were removed to address suspected cross-contamination and a sequencing artifact. In a later analysis, a clonal expansion index was calculated for each public chain from normalized within-repertoire ranks of inferred template counts. Generation probabilities in a later analysis came from a VDJ recombination model fitted to out-of-frame rearrangements, and those results were checked against IGoR. In a later analysis, TCR-TCR, TCR-HLA and TCR-CMV co-occurrence was scored with hypergeometric tests, and a repertoire-size bias correction was applied to TCR pairs. In a later analysis, false discovery rates were estimated by permuting HLA or CMV assignments 20 times. In a later analysis, co-occurring TCRs were grouped with DBSCAN, and TCRdist sequence similarity was added when clustering was performed within HLA-allele-positive subsets. Repertoires with fewer than 30,000 or more than 120,000 public chains were left out of co-occurrence clustering, as were a handful of repertoires with anomalous nucleotide sharing. In its TCRdb copy, this immuneACCESS table keeps in-frame sequences only and misses some clones. Where compared with another copy, unresolved V genes explain less than half of these, and the others have no known cause. V and J calls and clone size are copied from that table; D and trimming were computed from the DNA. Across this sample there are about 200,000 clones, with roughly 13% seen only once. The ten largest clones represent 7.8% of the sample.

Material for sequencing was PBMCs. The TCR comes from a man aged 50 or older in good health and CMV-seropositive. This sequence uses TRBV7-6 and TRBJ1-5; TRBD1 is perhaps the D gene, given 5 matching bases. CDR3 reads: CASSALGDQPQHF. The bases are TGTGCCAGCAGCGCTCTAGGGGATCAGCCCCAGCATTTT.